This T cell receptor beta chain appears in the sequencing data of a study of beta chain features in type 1 diabetes. All of the isolated RNA was reverse transcribed, so expressed TCRB transcripts were sequenced. The protocol was immunoSEQ multiplex PCR, while the TCRdb copy is restricted to in-frame clones and leaves out a portion. The repertoire holds hundreds of thousands of clones, with around 12% as singletons. Source material: naive CD4+ T cells from blood. The sequence came from a man between 18 and 35 years old in good health.

CDR3 loop: CASSIGSVSGYTQYF. In DNA, the CDR3 is TGTGCCAGTAGTATAGGGTCGGTCAGCGGGTATACGCAGTATTTT. The chain employs TRBV19 and TRBJ2-3; TRBD2 might be the D (6 bases). Germline V gene sequence: CDR1 LNHDA, CDR2 SQIVND (reference sequence). This CDR3 contains 15 residues. V dropped 1 base and J dropped 7 bases, with 15 bases sitting between them.